This T cell receptor beta chain originates from a study of blood T cell repertoires in COVID-19. On the study more broadly: Acute and convalescent COVID-19 specimens originated in the United States, Italy and Spain. Sources were T cells, B-cell-depleted T cells, or PBMCs; the material itself was cDNA or gDNA.

In the original processing: Estimation of nucleated cell counts was performed using reference gene primer amplification. Measured with immunoSEQ multiplex PCR; TCRdb has only the in-frame clones, and not every one. V and J calls and clone size come straight from that table; D and trimming were deduced from the DNA. The data hold roughly 190,000 clones, with about 88% observed a single time. Germline V gene lookup returns CDR1 SGHNT and CDR2 YENEEA. The CDR3 covers 13 residues. V dropped 3 bases and J dropped 1 base, with 7 bases sitting between them. The chain is built from TRBV11-3 and TRBJ2-7, with D possibly TRBD1 on 5 matching bases. The sequence was collected from a woman of 80 years or more in a cohort sampled during active or convalescent COVID-19. Specimen: peripheral blood. The CDR3 DNA is TGTGCCAGCAGCTTCCAGGGTTCCTACGAGCAGTACTTC. Encoded protein: CASSFQGSYEQYF.